This T cell receptor (beta chain) was found in a study of CD8 T cells in Susac syndrome. With random hexamers, 0.5 to 1 ug RNA was reverse transcribed. MiXCR, run by TCRdb on the immunoSEQ multiplex PCR reads, gives a single entry per CDR3 protein. The data contain approximately 260,000 distinct CDR3 sequences, almost 97% of them singletons. Trimming cost V 4 bases and J 4 bases; bases outside gene matches: 12. Germline CDR1 MNHEY, CDR2 SVGAGI. CDR3 length: 17 residues. Sequencing input: CD4+ T cells from PBMCs. The sequence derives from a human donor with Susac syndrome. The gene calls are TRBV6-5 and TRBJ2-1, with 8 bases matching TRBD1. The CDR3 here is CASSSFGDRGSYNEQFF. The CDR3 nucleotides are TGTGCCAGCAGTTCTTTTGGCGACAGGGGATCTTACAATGAGCAGTTCTTC.